The 29 T cell receptor beta chains listed next were all sequenced from one sample in a study of regulatory T cells in long-lasting Graves disease. The time point was: newly diagnosed GD, antithyroid drugs for less than 3 months. PBMC RNA was the source of the TCR library. Researchers made TCR beta libraries by using iRepertoire HTBI primers and running Arm-PCR on CDR3 regions. TCRdb used MiXCR to reprocess the multiplex PCR reads, holding one entry per CDR3 protein. In the table there are approximately 490,000 distinct CDR3 sequences, under 20% of which are singletons. The same sample was also studied in work on T cells in Graves' hyperthyroidism and ophthalmopathy.

Sample: peripheral blood mononuclear cells (PBMCs), taken at new diagnosis, from a patient treated with antithyroid drugs. Receptors were obtained from a man aged 40-49 years with Graves disease.

This clonotype was detected a few times. The chain recombines TRBV4-1 with TRBJ2-1; 9 positions match TRBD2. V lost 1 base to trimming and J lost 9 bases; unmatched junction nucleotides: 7. The CDR3 length is 15 residues. CDR1 is MGHRA, CDR2 YSYEKL, per germline. The CDR3 DNA is TGCGCCAGCAGCCAAGGGTTCCCTAGCGGGATTGAGCAGTTCTTC. It codes for CASSQGFPSGIEQFF.

This clonotype was seen ten or more times. The chain has TRBV11-2 and TRBJ1-6; no clear D. Germline CDR1 reads SGHAT; CDR2 reads FQNNGV. CDR3 length equals 13 residues. Trimming cost V 3 bases and J 8 bases, with 8 bases left between them. This CDR3 reads CASSLSSYSPLHF. Written as DNA, the CDR3 is TGTGCCAGCAGCTTGAGCAGCTATTCACCCCTCCACTTT.

This chain connects TRBV9 to TRBJ2-5; 9 bases match TRBD2. Germline assignment: CDR1 SGDLS and CDR2 YYNGEE. The CDR3 has 15 amino acids. V trimming: 2 bases; J trimming: 5 bases; junction bases outside the gene matches: 7. The CDR3 reads CASSVAGGGRETQYF. The CDR3 DNA follows: TGTGCCAGCAGCGTGGCGGGAGGGGGTCGGGAGACCCAGTACTTC.

This clonotype was found many times. The J gene is TRBJ2-3, the V gene TRBV24-1, with a tentative D call TRBD1 (5 bases). The germline V gene encodes CDR1 KGHDR and CDR2 SFDVKD. The CDR3 sequence is 15 residues long. V lost 0 bases, J lost 0 bases, and 6 bases lay in between. The CDR3 is CATSDLRGSTDTQYF. For the CDR3, the DNA is TGTGCCACCAGTGATTTGAGGGGTAGCACAGATACGCAGTATTTT.

This clonotype was counted at least ten times. The V and J genes are TRBV6-1 and TRBJ2-1; 9 nucleotides align to TRBD1. J lost 0 bases, V lost 7 bases, and 13 bases had no gene match. The CDR3 loop spans 18 amino acids. CDR1 and CDR2 (germline): MNHNS, SASEGT. CDR3 nucleotides: TGTGCCAGCAAGGTGCGTAGGACAGGGGATGTCTCCTACAATGAGCAGTTCTTC. It specifies CASKVRRTGDVSYNEQFF.

This clonotype was seen many times. This sequence joins TRBV7-8 and TRBJ2-7; the match to TRBD1 covers 8 bases. V lost 1 base to trimming and J lost 0 bases; unmatched junction nucleotides: 8. CDR1 is SGHVS, CDR2 FQNEAQ, per germline. This CDR3 comprises 17 residues. The CDR3 DNA sequence: TGTGCCAGCAGCTTAGAGACAGGGGTTTCCCACTCCTACGAGCAGTACTTC. Translating gives CASSLETGVSHSYEQYF. The whole variable domain, filled in from reference TRBV7-8 and TRBJ2-7, reads GAGVSQSPRYKVAKRGQDVALRCDPISGHVSLFWYQQALGQGPEFLTYFQNEAQLDKSGLPSDRFFAERPEGSVSTLKIQRTQQEDSAVYLCASSLETGVSHSYEQYFGPGTRLTVT.

The chain is built from TRBV2 and TRBJ2-5; D is uncertain. Trimming removed 7 bases from V and 2 bases from J, with 11 bases in between. This CDR3 is built from 13 residues. CDR1 and CDR2 (germline): SNHLY, FYNNEI. CDR3 residues: CASKRAAQETQYF. The CDR3 DNA sequence: TGTGCCAGCAAAAGGGCCGCTCAAGAGACCCAGTACTTC.

The chain couples TRBV28 to TRBJ2-2, with D maybe TRBD1 (5 bases). V gave up 1 base and J gave up 7 bases, with 10 bases separating them. Germline CDR1 is MDHEN and CDR2 is SYDVKM. The CDR3 has 14 residues. The CDR3 DNA is TGTGCCAGCAGTTTATACAGGACGAACGGGGAGCTGTTTTTT. Amino acid sequence: CASSLYRTNGELFF.

This clonotype was seen at least ten times. An end of the junction does not agree with germline; a read error may underlie this. The CDR3 nucleotides are TGTGCCAGCAGCTTGGGATCTAGCGGGTACTCCTACGAGCAGTACTTC. Translated, it gives CASSLGSSGYSYEQYF. The chain couples TRBV5-1 to TRBJ2-7, with 8 bases that match TRBD2. This CDR3 spans 16 amino acids. CDR1 is SGHRS, CDR2 YFSETQ, per germline.

This clonotype showed up many times. V is TRBV7-6 and J is TRBJ2-1, with TRBD2 matching 7 bases. CDR3 length equals 16 residues. V was clipped by 1 base and J by 4 bases; unmatched bases: 7. The germline CDR1 and CDR2 sequences are SGHVS and FNYEAQ. The CDR3 bases are TGTGCCAGCAGCTTAGAGCCTAGCGGAGTTTACAATGAGCAGTTCTTC. It is translated as CASSLEPSGVYNEQFF. The whole variable domain, filled in from reference TRBV7-6 and TRBJ2-1, reads GAGVSQSPRYKVTKRGQDVALRCDPISGHVSLYWYRQALGQGPEFLTYFNYEAQQDKSGLPNDRFSAERPEGSISTLTIQRTEQRDSAMYRCASSLEPSGVYNEQFFGPGTRLTVL.

This clonotype was found many times. This chain uses TRBV7-9 with TRBJ1-3, with 7 bases identical to TRBD1. The V gene end was trimmed by 4 bases and the J gene end by 1 base; junction bases not matched to a gene: 4. The CDR3 runs 15 residues. Looked up from germline, CDR1 is SEHNR and CDR2 is FQNEAQ (reference sequence). The CDR3 reads CASSSWDSSGNTIYF. As DNA, the CDR3 is TGTGCCAGCAGCTCATGGGACAGTTCTGGAAACACCATATATTTT.

This clonotype was observed at least ten times. The chain couples TRBV29-1 to TRBJ2-7; TRBD2 matches 8 bases. This CDR3 has 14 amino acids. Germline CDR1 is SQVTM and CDR2 is ANQGSEA. V shed 1 base and J 0 bases; nucleotides not matched to a gene: 2. CDR3 bases: TGCAGCGTTGAAGTAGCGGGATCCTCCTACGAGCAGTACTTC. It yields the protein CSVEVAGSSYEQYF.

This chain joins TRBV10-3 and TRBJ1-1, with D perhaps TRBD1 (6 bases). This CDR3 is 15 amino acids long. V was pared by 4 bases and J by 1 base, with 13 bases between. Germline V CDR1 and CDR2: ENHRY, SYGVKD. This CDR3 reads CAISGGGTANTEAFF. As DNA, the CDR3 is TGTGCCATCAGTGGAGGGGGGACCGCGAACACTGAAGCTTTCTTT.

At least ten counts were recorded for this clonotype. This chain connects TRBV12-3 or TRBV12-4 to TRBJ2-7; possibly TRBD1 or TRBD2 for D (5 bases each). The CDR3 contains 13 residues. Trimming took 6 bases from V and 2 from J, leaving 11 bases between them. The CDR3 sequence is CASRPGPTYEQYF. The DNA for the CDR3 is TGTGCCAGCAGACCGGGACCTACCTACGAGCAGTACTTC.

In this sample, this clonotype turned up many times. This chain connects TRBV10-3 to TRBJ2-1; possibly TRBD1 or TRBD2 for D (11 bases each). CDR1 and CDR2 from the germline V gene are ENHRY and SYGVKD. This CDR3 is built from 18 residues. The V and J ends lost 6 bases and 0 bases respectively, with 21 bases between them. DNA for the CDR3: TGTGCCATCAGCGGGGACAGGGGGACTAGCGGCTCCTACAATGAGCAGTTCTTC. Residues: CAISGDRGTSGSYNEQFF.

This clonotype was seen more than once but under ten times. A much larger clone is a single base away; this may be a read error. The CDR3 does not close with the conserved phenylalanine or tryptophan, likely indicating a read error. The chain couples TRBV2 to TRBJ2-1; 9 positions match TRBD2. The CDR3 sequence is 15 residues long. V shed 5 bases and J 3 bases; nucleotides not matched to a gene: 5. Germline CDR1 reads SNHLY; CDR2 reads FYNNEI. This CDR3 is CASSSGLANYNEQFL. CDR3 nucleotides: TGTGCCAGCAGTTCGGGACTAGCAAACTACAATGAGCAGTTCCTC.

V gene TRBV20-1 combines with J gene TRBJ2-2; 8 bases align to TRBD2. V was clipped by 1 base and J by 3 bases; unmatched bases: 13. The length of the CDR3 is 18 residues. Germline V CDR1 and CDR2: DFQATT, SNEGSKA (reference sequence). The CDR3 spells CSARVRVLAGLHTGELFF. In DNA form, the CDR3 reads TGCAGTGCTAGAGTTCGGGTATTAGCGGGACTTCACACCGGGGAGCTGTTTTTT.

This clonotype occurred a few times. J is TRBJ2-1 and V is TRBV28, with D possibly being TRBD1 (7 bases). This CDR3 spans 17 amino acids. Germline lookup yields CDR1 MDHEN and CDR2 SYDVKM. The V and J ends lost 5 bases and 1 base respectively, with 18 bases between them. As DNA, the CDR3 is TGTGCCAGCAGTAGCCAGCGGGCAGGGGGATCCTACAATGAGCAGTTCTTC. Its translation: CASSSQRAGGSYNEQFF.

The chain recombines TRBV6-1 with TRBJ2-5; D is uncertain. Germline lookup yields CDR1 MNHNS and CDR2 SASEGT. Trimming took off 7 bases at V and 9 bases at J, with 12 bases between the two ends. This CDR3 has 11 residues. The CDR3 DNA follows: TGTGCCAGCACCATAACCTCGGCCCAGTACTTC. Encoded protein: CASTITSAQYF.

To note about this clonotype: With a much larger clone just one base away, this may be a read error. In nucleotides, the CDR3 is TGCAGTGTCAGCCCAAAAGGGTATAGCTATGGCTACACCTTC. This translates into CSVSPKGYSYGYTF. The chain uses TRBV20-1 and TRBJ1-2; no clear D gene. The CDR3 consists of 14 residues. Trimming removed 7 bases from V and 4 bases from J, with 19 bases in between. The germline V gene has CDR1 DFQATT and CDR2 SNEGSKA (reference sequence).

This clonotype was seen more than once but under ten times. Mismatch with germline at one junction end may stem from a read error. The chain carries TRBV28 and TRBJ1-6, with 8 bases that match TRBD1. Looked up from germline, CDR1 is MDHEN and CDR2 is SYDVKM. The CDR3 extends over 12 amino acids. Written as DNA, the CDR3 is TGTGCCAGCAGTTCCCCGGACAGGGCCCTCTACTTT. Its translation: CASSSPDRALYF.

In this sample, this clonotype turned up many times. The chain is built from TRBV28 and TRBJ2-7; D is unresolved. In germline, CDR1 is MDHEN, CDR2 SYDVKM. With 6 bases removed from V and 2 bases from J, the gap between germline ends came to 14 bases. This CDR3 contains 14 residues. This CDR3 reads CASRSVGETYEQYF. The CDR3 DNA is TGTGCCAGCAGAAGCGTCGGTGAGACCTACGAGCAGTACTTC.

This clonotype showed up many times. The chain is built from TRBV3-1 and TRBJ1-4; D ambiguous. Trimming removed 4 bases from V and 6 bases from J, with 9 bases in between. Germline CDR1 is LGHDT and CDR2 is YNNKEL (reference sequence). This CDR3 is built from 13 residues. CDR3 residues: CASSRGVDEKLFF. In DNA form, the CDR3 reads TGTGCCAGCAGCCGCGGGGTTGATGAAAAACTGTTTTTT. The full variable domain, with the rest looked up from reference TRBV3-1 and TRBJ1-4, is DTAVSQTPKYLVTQMGNDKSIKCEQNLGHDTMYWYKQDSKKFLKIMFSYNNKELIINETVPNRFSPKSPDKAHLNLHINSLELGDSAVYFCASSRGVDEKLFFGSGTQLSVL.

This clonotype was observed a few times. The chain employs TRBV19 and TRBJ2-1, with 12 bases fitting TRBD2. Per germline, CDR1 LNHDA and CDR2 SQIVND (reference sequence). Trimming at V came to 3 bases and at J to 4 bases, leaving 10 bases not matched to a gene. This CDR3 spans 18 amino acids. Here the CDR3 reads CASSIRPSGRALYNEQFF. In DNA, the CDR3 is TGTGCCAGTAGTATCCGGCCTAGCGGGAGGGCCTTGTACAATGAGCAGTTCTTC.

This clonotype has a count of ten or more. The rearrangement links TRBV7-3 to TRBJ1-2; D might be TRBD1 (5 bases). Germline V lookup: CDR1 SGHTA, CDR2 FQGTGA. There are 13 residues in the CDR3. The V and J ends lost 3 bases and 12 bases respectively, with 17 bases between them. The CDR3 spells CASSLDNKASHTF. The CDR3 DNA reads as TGTGCCAGCAGCTTGGACAATAAAGCTAGTCACACCTTC.

This chain links TRBV6-1 with TRBJ1-4; D gene unclear. V shed 2 bases and J shed 7 bases, with 8 bases lying between them. Per germline, CDR1 MNHNS and CDR2 SASEGT. This CDR3 has 13 residues. The CDR3 sequence: CASSETRSEKLFF. Written as DNA, the CDR3 is TGTGCCAGCAGTGAAACCAGGAGTGAAAAACTGTTTTTT.

The sample holds many counts of this clonotype. The chain has TRBV12-3 or TRBV12-4 and TRBJ1-2, with D possibly being TRBD1 (6 bases). The CDR3 contains 13 residues. Trimming took 10 bases from V and 4 from J, leaving 16 bases between them. CDR3 residues: CATGETGSYGYTF. As DNA, the CDR3 is TGTGCCACGGGGGAAACAGGGAGCTATGGCTACACCTTC.

As for this clonotype: One end of the junction fails to match germline, which may point to a read error. The rearrangement uses TRBV28 and TRBJ2-2, with 7 positions matching TRBD1. The germline V gene has CDR1 MDHEN and CDR2 SYDVKM. The CDR3 runs to 13 residues. The CDR3 DNA is TGTGCCAGCAGTTTTGGGGCCCCAGGGGGGCTGTTTTTT. This sequence encodes CASSFGAPGGLFF.

The chain has TRBV7-9 and TRBJ2-3, with 7 bases lining up with TRBD2. The trim removed 5 bases at V and 14 bases at J, leaving 7 bases unmatched. Germline V gene lookup returns CDR1 SEHNR and CDR2 FQNEAQ (reference sequence). There are 11 residues in the CDR3. CDR3 coding DNA: TGTGCCAGCAGCCCGGGGGGAAACGTGTATTTT. Its translation is CASSPGGNVYF.